This TCR beta chain was recorded in a study of T cells in Graves' hyperthyroidism and ophthalmopathy. The study's findings and limits: A model of 13 V-J features distinguished ophthalmopathy from stable hyperthyroidism.

The germline V gene has CDR1 MDHEN and CDR2 SYDVKM. The CDR3 consists of 14 residues. Trimming took 1 base from V and 7 from J; bases not matched to a gene: 4. Ophthalmopathy patients had Clinical Activity Score at least 3, NOSPECS grade at least 4, duration under 3 months. Extraction of PBMCs used under 13 ml of fresh peripheral blood. This clonotype showed up many times. Its antigen remains unidentified. RNA transcripts served as the template for amplifying TCR beta CDR3 regions. A first-round RT-PCR of the TCR CDR3 used the HTBI primer set. TCRdb fed the multiplex PCR reads into MiXCR, producing one record per CDR3 protein. The sample records about 380,000 distinct CDR3 sequences, less than 20% being singletons.

The sequence was obtained from a man younger than 35 with Graves' ophthalmopathy. Specimen: blood. The chain combines TRBV28 with TRBJ1-5; 7 nucleotides line up with TRBD1. DNA of the CDR3: TGTGCCAGCAGTTTATTCAGGGGGAGGCAGCCCCAGCATTTT. Translating gives CASSLFRGRQPQHF.